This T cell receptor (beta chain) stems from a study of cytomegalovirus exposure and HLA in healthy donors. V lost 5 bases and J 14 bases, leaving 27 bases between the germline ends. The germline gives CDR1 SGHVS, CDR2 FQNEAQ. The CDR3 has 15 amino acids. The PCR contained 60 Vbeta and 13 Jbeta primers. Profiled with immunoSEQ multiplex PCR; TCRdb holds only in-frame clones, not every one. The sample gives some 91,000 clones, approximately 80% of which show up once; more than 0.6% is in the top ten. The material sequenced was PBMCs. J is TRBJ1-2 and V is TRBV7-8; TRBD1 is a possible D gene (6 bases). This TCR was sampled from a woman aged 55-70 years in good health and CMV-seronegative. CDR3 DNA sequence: TGTGCCAGCAGCCCTGGGACGGTAGGGGGTTTGCGTAAAACCTTC. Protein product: CASSPGTVGGLRKTF.